Here is one T cell receptor beta chain with its context. Enrollees, roughly 18 to 89 years old, lived in approximately 24 US areas. This sample is part of a study of blood T cell repertoires in COVID-19. Study summary: Acute and convalescent COVID-19 specimens originated in the United States, Italy and Spain.

Germline trimming cut 6 bases from V and 7 bases from J; bases unmatched to any gene: 8. Germline V gene lookup returns CDR1 MGHDK and CDR2 SYGVNS. The length of the CDR3 is 14 residues. Generated by immunoSEQ multiplex PCR, the TCRdb table keeps only in-frame clones and is missing some. The data show a few hundred thousand clones, approximately 85% seen once. This chain links TRBV25-1 with TRBJ1-5, with 8 positions matching TRBD1. The sequencing input was PBMCs or T cells enriched from blood (not recorded which). The receptor comes from a man aged 25 to 40 who had recovered from COVID-19. The CDR3 nucleotides are TGTGCCAGCAGCCACAGGGGGTCTAAGCAGCCCCAGCATTTT. Translating it yields CASSHRGSKQPQHF.